A single TCR beta chain is shown here with its context. These data originate in a study of CD8 T cells in Susac syndrome. Random hexamers were used to reverse transcribe the RNA input (roughly 0.5 to 1 ug). TCRdb ran MiXCR on the immunoSEQ multiplex PCR reads and lists one entry per CDR3 protein. The sample has fewer than 100,000 distinct CDR3 sequences; 90% to 95% are singletons. This TCR was sampled from a human donor with multiple sclerosis. The sequenced sample was CD8+ T cells from PBMCs.

In DNA, the CDR3 is TGCAGTGCTAGAGAAGGGACAGGGTGGGACATTCAGTACTTC. This codes for CSAREGTGWDIQYF. The chain combines TRBV20-1 with TRBJ2-4; 9 bases line up with TRBD1. Looked up from germline, CDR1 is DFQATT and CDR2 is SNEGSKA (reference sequence). Trimming at V came to 0 bases and at J to 8 bases, leaving 5 bases not matched to a gene. This CDR3 spans 14 amino acids.